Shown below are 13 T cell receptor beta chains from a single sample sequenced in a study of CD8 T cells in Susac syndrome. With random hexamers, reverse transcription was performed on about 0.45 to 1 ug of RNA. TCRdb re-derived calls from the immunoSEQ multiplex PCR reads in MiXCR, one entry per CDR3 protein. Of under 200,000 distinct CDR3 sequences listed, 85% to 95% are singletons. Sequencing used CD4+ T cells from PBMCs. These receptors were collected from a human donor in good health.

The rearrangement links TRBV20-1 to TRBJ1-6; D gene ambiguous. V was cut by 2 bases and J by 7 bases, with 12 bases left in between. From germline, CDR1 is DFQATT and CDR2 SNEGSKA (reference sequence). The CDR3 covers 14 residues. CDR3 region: CSARSPEGNSPLHF. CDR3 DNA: TGCAGTGCTAGATCCCCGGAAGGGAATTCACCCCTCCACTTT.

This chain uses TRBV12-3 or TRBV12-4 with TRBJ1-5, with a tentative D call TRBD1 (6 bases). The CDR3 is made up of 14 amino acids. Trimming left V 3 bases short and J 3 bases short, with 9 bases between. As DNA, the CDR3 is TGTGCCAGCAGTTTGGGGGCCGTCAATCAGCCCCAGCATTTT. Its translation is CASSLGAVNQPQHF.

CDR3: CATSDHTYSSGTQYF. For the CDR3, the DNA is TGTGCCACCAGTGATCACACGTATAGTTCCGGCACGCAGTATTTT. The J gene is TRBJ2-3, the V gene TRBV24-1; no clear D gene. This CDR3 comprises 15 residues. V lost 3 bases to trimming and J lost 9 bases, with 18 bases between them. Germline V lookup: CDR1 KGHDR, CDR2 SFDVKD.

The CDR3 DNA sequence: TGTGCCAGCAGCGCTCTCCAAGGGGGACACACTGAAGCTTTCTTT. Protein sequence: CASSALQGGHTEAFF. The V and J genes are TRBV9 and TRBJ1-1, with D possibly being TRBD1 (6 bases). Germline lookup yields CDR1 SGDLS and CDR2 YYNGEE. The ends were cut back, 3 bases at V and 3 bases at J, with 15 bases in the middle. CDR3 size: 15 residues.

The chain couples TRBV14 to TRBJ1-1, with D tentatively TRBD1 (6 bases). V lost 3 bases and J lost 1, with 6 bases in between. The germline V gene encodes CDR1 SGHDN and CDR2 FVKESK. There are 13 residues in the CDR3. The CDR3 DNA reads TGTGCCAGCAGCCAGACAGGGAACACTGAAGCTTTCTTT. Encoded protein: CASSQTGNTEAFF.

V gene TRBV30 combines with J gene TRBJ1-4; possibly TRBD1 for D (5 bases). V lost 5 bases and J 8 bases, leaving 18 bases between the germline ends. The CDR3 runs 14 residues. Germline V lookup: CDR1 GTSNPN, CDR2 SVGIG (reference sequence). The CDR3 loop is CAWQGAGQGEKLFF. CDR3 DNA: TGTGCCTGGCAAGGAGCAGGGCAGGGCGAAAAACTGTTTTTT.

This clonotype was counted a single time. The CDR3 loop is CSVEERANTIYF. Written as DNA, the CDR3 is TGCAGCGTTGAAGAGCGGGCAAACACCATATATTTT. V gene TRBV29-1 combines with J gene TRBJ1-3, with D unclear. This CDR3 has 12 amino acids. Trimming shortened V by 0 bases and J by 6 bases, and 6 bases separated the two germline ends. From germline, CDR1 is SQVTM and CDR2 ANQGSEA.

CDR3 in DNA: TGTGCCAGCAGTTTCAACGCCTCGGGACTCCGGCCTCAGCCCCAGCATTTT. Translating it yields CASSFNASGLRPQPQHF. The rearrangement uses TRBV28 and TRBJ1-5; maybe TRBD1 (5 bases). Looked up from germline, CDR1 is MDHEN and CDR2 is SYDVKM. This CDR3 contains 17 residues. Deletions cut 3 bases from V and 6 bases from J, with 21 bases between.

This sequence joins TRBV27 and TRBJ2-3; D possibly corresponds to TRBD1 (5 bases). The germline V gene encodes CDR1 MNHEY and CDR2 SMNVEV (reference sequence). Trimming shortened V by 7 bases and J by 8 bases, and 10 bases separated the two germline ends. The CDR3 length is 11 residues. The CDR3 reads CASTWQGTQYF. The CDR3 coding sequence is TGTGCCAGCACCTGGCAGGGTACGCAGTATTTT.

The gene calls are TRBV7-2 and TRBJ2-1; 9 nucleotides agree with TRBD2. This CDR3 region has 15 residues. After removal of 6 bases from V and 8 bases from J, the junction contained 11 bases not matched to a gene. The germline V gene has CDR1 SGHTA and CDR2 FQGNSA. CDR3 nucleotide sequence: TGTGCCAGCAGGGGCCAAGCGGGAGGATTCGATGAGCAGTTCTTC. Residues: CASRGQAGGFDEQFF.

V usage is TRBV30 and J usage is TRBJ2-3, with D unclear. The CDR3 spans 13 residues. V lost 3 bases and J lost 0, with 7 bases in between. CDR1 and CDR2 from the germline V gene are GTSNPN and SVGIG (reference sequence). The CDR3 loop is CAWRGSSTDTQYF. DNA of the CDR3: TGTGCCTGGAGGGGCAGTAGCACAGATACGCAGTATTTT.

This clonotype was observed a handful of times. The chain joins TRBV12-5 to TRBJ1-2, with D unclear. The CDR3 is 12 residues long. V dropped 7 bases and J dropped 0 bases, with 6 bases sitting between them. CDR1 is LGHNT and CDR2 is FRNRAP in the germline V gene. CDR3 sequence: CASAGSNYGYTF. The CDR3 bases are TGTGCTAGTGCCGGTTCTAACTATGGCTACACCTTC.

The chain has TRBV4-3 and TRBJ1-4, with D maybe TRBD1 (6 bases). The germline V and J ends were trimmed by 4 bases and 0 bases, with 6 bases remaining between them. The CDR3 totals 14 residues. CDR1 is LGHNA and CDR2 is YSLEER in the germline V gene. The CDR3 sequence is CASSRDTTNEKLFF. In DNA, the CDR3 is TGCGCCAGCAGCCGGGACACAACTAATGAAAAACTGTTTTTT.